This T cell receptor (beta chain) was retrieved from a study of control samples from healthy donors and cancer patients (dated by TCRdb to the early 2020s). The CDR3 runs 13 amino acids, cysteine and phenylalanine included. The read is trimmed to its CDR3 DNA, 39 bases read in frame from base 1. The germline V gene provides CDR1 SGHTA and CDR2 FQGNSA. At the junction V is shortened by 0 bases and J by 4 bases, with 6 bases in between. Library preparation employed the immunoSEQ multiplex PCR assay. TCRdb re-hosts the immuneACCESS table, in-frame sequences only. Its copies lack some clones; in the studies checked, an unresolved V gene accounts for under half of them, and the cause for the rest is not known. This sample has roughly 95,000 clones in its table, and around nine tenths of those were observed once. 3% of the sample is held by the ten biggest clonotypes. To note about this clone: Its binding antigen is unknown. Base qualities are missing; no much larger clone stands one base away.

The sequence joins TRBV7-2 to TRBJ1-2; no D gene can be assigned with confidence. The receptor comes from a human donor in good health. The donor label of this sample is uncertain. The source material was blood. The nucleotide sequence is given as TGTGCCAGCAGCTTAGCGCGTGGCTATGGCTACACCTTC. Its protein reads: CASSLARGYGYTF. Supplemented by the reference TRBV7-2 and TRBJ1-2 proteins around the CDR3, the complete variable domain is GAGVSQSPSNKVTEKGKDVELRCDPISGHTALYWYRQSLGQGLEFLIYFQGNSAPDKSGLPSDRFSAERTGGSVSTLTIQRTQQEDSAVYLCASSLARGYGYTFGSGTRLTVV.